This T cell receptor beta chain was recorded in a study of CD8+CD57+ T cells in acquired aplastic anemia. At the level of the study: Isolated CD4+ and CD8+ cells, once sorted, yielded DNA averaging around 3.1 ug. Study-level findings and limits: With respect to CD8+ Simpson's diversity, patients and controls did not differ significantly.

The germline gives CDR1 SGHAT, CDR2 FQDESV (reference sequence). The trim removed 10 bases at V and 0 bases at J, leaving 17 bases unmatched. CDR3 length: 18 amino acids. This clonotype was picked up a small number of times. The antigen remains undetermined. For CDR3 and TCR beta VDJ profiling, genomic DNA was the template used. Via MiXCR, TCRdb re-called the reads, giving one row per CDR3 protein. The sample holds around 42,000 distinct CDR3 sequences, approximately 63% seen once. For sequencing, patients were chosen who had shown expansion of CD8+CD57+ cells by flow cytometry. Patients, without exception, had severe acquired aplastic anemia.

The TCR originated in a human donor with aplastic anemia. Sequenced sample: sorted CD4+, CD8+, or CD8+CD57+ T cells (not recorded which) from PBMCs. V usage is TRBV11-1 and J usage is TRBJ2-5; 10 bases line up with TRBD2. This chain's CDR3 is CANNPFPSAGGYQETQYF. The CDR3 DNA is TGTGCCAACAACCCTTTCCCGTCAGCGGGGGGGTACCAAGAGACCCAGTACTTC.